Listed here are 29 T cell receptor beta chains from one sample, sequenced in a study of T cell repertoires in cytomegalovirus infection. TCRdb re-called the reads through MiXCR, storing one row per CDR3 protein. The sample has 350,000 to 500,000 distinct CDR3 sequences; approximately 32% are singletons. The sequenced material came from PBMCs. The receptor source for this set is a human donor in good health (CMV status not recorded). Some clones in this sample may be carry-over from other donors' samples.

This clonotype appeared a single time. Likely a read error: the CDR3 ends without its conserved phenylalanine or tryptophan. The chain employs TRBV19 and TRBJ1-2, with 7 bases matching TRBD1. Germline assignment: CDR1 LNHDA and CDR2 SQIVND (reference sequence). This CDR3 is 14 amino acids long. Trimming at V came to 5 bases and at J to 4 bases, leaving 7 bases not matched to a gene. CDR3 in DNA: TGTGCCAGTAGTTACAGGGGTGAAGTCTATGGCTACACCTTA. Translation gives CASSYRGEVYGYTL.

This clonotype was recorded a few times. The gene calls are TRBV20-1 and TRBJ2-3; TRBD2 agrees at 14 bases. Trimming at V came to 6 bases and at J to 4 bases, leaving 6 bases not matched to a gene. Germline CDR1 is DFQATT and CDR2 is SNEGSKA (reference sequence). This CDR3 is 15 amino acids long. CDR3 sequence reads: CSARTSGGSSDTQYF. The CDR3 bases are TGCAGTGCAAGGACTAGCGGGGGGTCGTCAGATACGCAGTATTTT.

The chain links TRBV15 to TRBJ2-5, with D maybe TRBD1 (6 bases). This CDR3 spans 16 amino acids. Germline V gene data show CDR1 as LNHNV and CDR2 as YYDKDF (reference sequence). V lost 9 bases and J 2 bases, leaving 22 bases between the germline ends. The CDR3 is CATVPGHLKNQETQYF. The CDR3 bases are TGTGCCACGGTCCCGGGACACCTCAAAAATCAAGAGACCCAGTACTTC.

This clonotype has a count of ten or more. This chain links TRBV12-3 or TRBV12-4 with TRBJ2-7; TRBD1 matches 7 bases. CDR3 length equals 19 residues. Trimming cost V 6 bases and J 2 bases; bases outside gene matches: 22. In DNA, the CDR3 is TGTGCCAGCAGCTCCCGACAGGGCCCAAACGGAATGCGGGCCTACGAGCAGTACTTC. This gives the protein CASSSRQGPNGMRAYEQYF.

This clonotype has a count of ten or more. The chain is built from TRBV7-6 and TRBJ2-3, with D unresolved. V was shortened by 2 bases and J by 1 base, with 10 bases between the two germline ends. The germline CDR1 and CDR2 sequences are SGHVS and FNYEAQ. There are 15 residues in the CDR3. The CDR3 nucleotides are TGTGCCAGCAGCTTATTCCCGGGCGGCACAGATACGCAGTATTTT. It specifies CASSLFPGGTDTQYF.

The table lists this clonotype with many counts. The chain links TRBV7-2 to TRBJ2-5, with a weak D call TRBD1 (6 bases). The CDR3 has 13 residues. Between the trimmed V and J ends, which lost 3 bases and 2 bases, there was a span of 7 bases. Germline-derived CDR1 and CDR2 are SGHTA and FQGNSA. CDR3 loop: CASSFGQQETQYF. DNA for the CDR3: TGTGCCAGCAGCTTCGGACAGCAAGAGACCCAGTACTTC.

This clonotype occurred many times. J is TRBJ1-4 and V is TRBV7-2; D is unresolved. Per the germline V gene, CDR1 is SGHTA and CDR2 is FQGNSA. There are 17 residues in the CDR3. V lost 5 bases and J lost 3, with 19 bases in between. As DNA, the CDR3 is TGTGCCAGCAGCGGATACCCGCCAATGGGTGCTAATGAAAAACTGTTTTTT. Protein product: CASSGYPPMGANEKLFF.

This clonotype occurred a few times. The chain employs TRBV11-2 and TRBJ2-3; TRBD1 might be the D (5 bases). Trimming took 3 bases from V and 4 from J, leaving 14 bases between them. The CDR3 has 15 residues. Per germline, CDR1 SGHAT and CDR2 FQNNGV. CDR3 amino acids: CASSFRARSPDTQYF. The CDR3 DNA sequence: TGTGCCAGCAGCTTCAGGGCGAGGAGCCCAGATACGCAGTATTTT.

This clonotype has just a few counts. V and J are TRBV5-1 and TRBJ1-1, with D maybe TRBD1 (6 bases). This CDR3 has 13 amino acids. Trimming stripped 7 bases from V and 0 bases from J, with 10 bases between. Germline CDR1 and CDR2: SGHRS and YFSETQ. The CDR3 region has the DNA TGCGCCAGCGGGGGCACCCTGAACACTGAAGCTTTCTTT. Its protein is CASGGTLNTEAFF.

This clonotype was counted only a few times. V is TRBV11-2 and J is TRBJ2-3; D gene unclear. From germline, CDR1 is SGHAT and CDR2 FQNNGV. Trimming stripped 1 base from V and 2 bases from J, with 7 bases between. The CDR3 has 14 amino acids. The CDR3 DNA reads as TGTGCCAGCAGCTTAGGCCACCCCACAGATACGCAGTATTTT. Translation: CASSLGHPTDTQYF.

V gene TRBV7-2 combines with J gene TRBJ2-7, with D possibly being TRBD1 (6 bases). Germline V gene lookup returns CDR1 SGHTA and CDR2 FQGNSA. V was shortened by 5 bases and J by 8 bases, with 19 bases between the two germline ends. The CDR3 has 14 amino acids. The CDR3 sequence is CASSLTGPFVQQYF. In DNA form, the CDR3 reads TGTGCCAGCAGCCTCACAGGGCCCTTTGTACAGCAGTACTTC.

This clonotype was picked up a small number of times. The J gene is TRBJ2-4, the V gene TRBV7-2, with D maybe TRBD2 (6 bases). Germline CDR1 reads SGHTA; CDR2 reads FQGNSA. V was clipped by 2 bases and J by 6 bases, with 17 bases between them. This CDR3 is built from 16 residues. Here the CDR3 reads CASSLMGGMVGNIQYF. Written as DNA, the CDR3 is TGTGCCAGCAGCTTAATGGGAGGAATGGTTGGAAACATTCAGTACTTC.

V is TRBV2 and J is TRBJ2-5, with 10 bases fitting TRBD1. After removal of 6 bases from V and 4 bases from J, the junction contained 11 bases not matched to a gene. CDR3 length equals 16 residues. Germline values: CDR1 SNHLY, CDR2 FYNNEI. CDR3 sequence: CASREKTGGVRETQYF. For the CDR3, the DNA is TGTGCCAGCAGGGAAAAGACAGGGGGCGTGAGAGAGACCCAGTACTTC. The full variable domain, with the rest looked up from reference TRBV2 and TRBJ2-5, is EPEVTQTPSHQVTQMGQEVILRCVPISNHLYFYWYRQILGQKVEFLVSFYNNEISEKSEIFDDQFSVERPDGSNFTLKIRSTKLEDSAMYFCASREKTGGVRETQYFGPGTRLLVL.

This clonotype has more than one count but fewer than ten. J is TRBJ2-7 and V is TRBV13; D could derive from TRBD1 or TRBD2 (5 bases each). The CDR3 extends over 13 amino acids. In germline, CDR1 is PRHDT, CDR2 FYEKMQ (reference sequence). Trimming removed 5 bases from V and 5 bases from J, with 13 bases in between. The CDR3 region has the DNA TGTGCCAGCAGCCCGCCAGGGAGCCACGAGCAGTACTTC. Translation: CASSPPGSHEQYF.

Concerning this clonotype: This could be a read error, since a much larger clone is one nucleotide away. The V gene is TRBV7-6, the J gene TRBJ2-3; D perhaps matches TRBD2 (5 bases). CDR3 length: 15 residues. The germline V gene encodes CDR1 SGHVS and CDR2 FNYEAQ. In DNA, the CDR3 is TGTGCCAGCAGCTTAGGGCTAGCTCGTCCAGATCCGCAGTATTTT. Its translation: CASSLGLARPDPQYF.

Points on this clonotype: This could be a read error, since a much larger clone is one nucleotide away. This chain connects TRBV7-4 to TRBJ2-5, with D hard to call. Per germline, CDR1 SGHVT and CDR2 SQSDAQ. This CDR3 has 10 amino acids. The CDR3 nucleotides read TGTGCCAGCAGTAAAGAGACCAAGTACTTC. It yields the protein CASSKETKYF.

The chain uses TRBV7-8 and TRBJ1-3; 9 bases fit TRBD1. Germline CDR1 reads SGHVS; CDR2 reads FQNEAQ. V was clipped by 5 bases and J by 4 bases; unmatched bases: 6. This CDR3 is 15 amino acids long. CDR3 in amino acids: CASSQSGTGGNTIYF. The CDR3 region has the DNA TGTGCCAGCAGCCAAAGCGGGACAGGGGGAAACACCATATATTTT.

This clonotype was counted only a few times. The rearrangement joins TRBV12-3 or TRBV12-4 to TRBJ2-7, with D uncertain. The CDR3 length is 12 residues. Trimming stripped 3 bases from V and 2 bases from J, with 5 bases between. In DNA form, the CDR3 reads TGTGCCAGCAGTTTTTTACCCTACGAGCAGTACTTC. Its protein product is CASSFLPYEQYF.

On this clonotype: The conserved phenylalanine or tryptophan is not found at the CDR3 terminus, so this likely reflects a read error. The chain couples TRBV11-2 to TRBJ2-5; a weak D match, TRBD1 (5 bases). Germline V gene data show CDR1 as SGHAT and CDR2 as FQNNGV. The CDR3 consists of 16 residues. Trimming took 4 bases from V and 5 from J, leaving 20 bases between them. The CDR3 DNA follows: TGTGCCAGCAGCTCTACAATTGGGGTAAAGGGGGAGACCCAGTACTAC. It specifies CASSSTIGVKGETQYY.

This clonotype has at least ten counts. This chain joins TRBV7-9 and TRBJ1-4; no definite D call. V was pared by 1 base and J by 8 bases, with 5 bases between. The germline V gene has CDR1 SEHNR and CDR2 FQNEAQ (reference sequence). The CDR3 runs to 12 residues. CDR3 sequence reads: CASSLEDEKLFF. The CDR3 DNA reads TGTGCCAGCAGCTTAGAGGACGAAAAACTGTTTTTT.

About this clonotype: No conserved phenylalanine or tryptophan ends this CDR3, so it is likely a read error. The V call is TRBV7-4, the J call TRBJ2-1; 8 bases map to TRBD2. Germline lookup yields CDR1 SGHVT and CDR2 SQSDAQ. The trim removed 2 bases at V and 6 bases at J, leaving 12 bases unmatched. This CDR3 is built from 17 residues. CDR3 bases: TGTGCCAGCAGCTTACAATCAGCGGGGGCGAGGGGCAATGAGCAGTTCTGC. Translation: CASSLQSAGARGNEQFC.

This clonotype was seen more than once but under ten times. The genes are TRBV4-3 and TRBJ2-7; D is uncertain. V was trimmed by 0 bases and J by 6 bases, leaving 21 bases between them. This CDR3 has 17 amino acids. The germline CDR1 and CDR2 sequences are LGHNA and YSLEER. The CDR3 protein is CASSQDLPGRWRGEQYF. CDR3 DNA: TGCGCCAGCAGCCAAGATCTCCCCGGACGCTGGCGTGGCGAGCAGTACTTC.

V is TRBV29-1 and J is TRBJ1-1, with unresolved D. The CDR3 contains 13 residues. Germline CDR1 and CDR2: SQVTM and ANQGSEA. V lost 8 bases and J 5 bases, leaving 18 bases between the germline ends. CDR3 sequence reads: CSLLRGPVTEAFF. CDR3 DNA: TGCAGCCTTCTCCGTGGGCCAGTTACTGAAGCTTTCTTT.

The genes are TRBV5-5 and TRBJ2-5; 7 positions match TRBD2. V lost 6 bases to trimming and J lost 0 bases; unmatched junction nucleotides: 11. The CDR3 has 16 residues. The V gene's germline CDR1 is SGHKS and CDR2 YYEKEE (reference sequence). CDR3: CASTVLLAVNQETQYF. In nucleotides, the CDR3 is TGTGCCAGCACCGTCCTTCTAGCGGTTAACCAAGAGACCCAGTACTTC.

Only a few counts were recorded for this clonotype. The V and J genes are TRBV7-6 and TRBJ2-1, with 7 bases that match TRBD1. Germline values: CDR1 SGHVS, CDR2 FNYEAQ. V lost 5 bases and J lost 10; bases outside the gene matches: 5. The CDR3 covers 12 residues. CDR3 in DNA: TGTGCCAGCAGCAGACAGGGACGGGAGCAGTTCTTC. Translating it yields CASSRQGREQFF.

Turning to this clonotype: This may come from a read error, since a much larger clone is one base off. This rearrangement joins TRBV12-3 or TRBV12-4 to TRBJ2-7; D perhaps matches TRBD2 (6 bases). The CDR3 has 14 amino acids. The CDR3 loop is CASSPTRVAAEKHF. In DNA, the CDR3 is TGTGCCAGCAGTCCCACGAGAGTAGCGGCAGAGAAGCACTTC.

There are many counts of this clonotype. This chain uses TRBV12-3 or TRBV12-4 with TRBJ2-1; TRBD2 aligns across 7 bases. This CDR3 is built from 15 residues. V trimming: 7 bases; J trimming: 0 bases; junction bases outside the gene matches: 6. This CDR3 reads CASILGGSSYNEQFF. The DNA for the CDR3 is TGTGCCAGCATCCTGGGGGGGAGCTCCTACAATGAGCAGTTCTTC.

A note on this clonotype: This sequence may be a read error, since a much larger clone differs from it by one base. J is TRBJ2-7 and V is TRBV20-1; 8 bases are shared with TRBD2. CDR1 is DFQATT and CDR2 is SNEGSKA in the germline V gene (reference sequence). There are 18 residues in the CDR3. Trimming took 0 bases from V and 0 from J; bases not matched to a gene: 13. The CDR3 here is CSARDPWASGRSSYEQYF. Here the CDR3 DNA reads TGCAGTGCTAGAGATCCCTGGGCTAGCGGGCGGAGCTCCTACGAGCAGTACTTC.

Regarding this clonotype: A read error may explain this, as a much larger clone is one base away. Given the absence of the conserved phenylalanine or tryptophan at the CDR3 end, a read error is likely. J is TRBJ2-7 and V is TRBV4-1; 7 bases align to TRBD1. From germline, CDR1 is MGHRA and CDR2 YSYEKL. Unmatched junction bases numbered 9, after V lost 1 base and J lost 0 bases. The CDR3 extends over 17 amino acids. As DNA, the CDR3 is TGCGCCAGCAGCCAAGCGTCAGGACAGGTGAGCTCCTACGAGCAGTACTTA. Its protein product is CASSQASGQVSSYEQYL.